What follows is one TCR beta chain and its context. Antigen specificity is unknown. This specimen comes from a study of OX40 agonist ivuxolimab in advanced cancers. General observations from the study: At 0.1 to 3.0 mg/kg and by week 6, CD4+ and CD8+ T cells in the blood had expanded clonally. CD8+ T cells (on average) carried more expanded clones than CD4+ T cells.

The study sampled blood at baseline, cycle 4 day 1, and cycle 7 day 1. This CDR3 is built from 15 residues. Per the germline V gene, CDR1 is SGHDT and CDR2 is YYEEEE. V trimming: 3 bases; J trimming: 2 bases; junction bases outside the gene matches: 4. Sequenced by immunoSEQ multiplex PCR; TCRdb stores in-frame clones only, minus some. The sample carries roughly 81,000 clones, over 75% recorded once. V usage is TRBV5-6 and J usage is TRBJ2-7, with 11 bases identical to TRBD2. The clonotype was recovered from an adult with an advanced solid tumor such as melanoma, head and neck, liver or kidney cancer. The source was CD4+ or CD8+ T cells sorted from blood, collected in a trial of the OX40 agonist ivuxolimab. CDR3 in DNA: TGTGCCAGCAGCTATAGCGGGAGGGAAGCCTACGAGCAGTACTTC. Amino acids: CASSYSGREAYEQYF.